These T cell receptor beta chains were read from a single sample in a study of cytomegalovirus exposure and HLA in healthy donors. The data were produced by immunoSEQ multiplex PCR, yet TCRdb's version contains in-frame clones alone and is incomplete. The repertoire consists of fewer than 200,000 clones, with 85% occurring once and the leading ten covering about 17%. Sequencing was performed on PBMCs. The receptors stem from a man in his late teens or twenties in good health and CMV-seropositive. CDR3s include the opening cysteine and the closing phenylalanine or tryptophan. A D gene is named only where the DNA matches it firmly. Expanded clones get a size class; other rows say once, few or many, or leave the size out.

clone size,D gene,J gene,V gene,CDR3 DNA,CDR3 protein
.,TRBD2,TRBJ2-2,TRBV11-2,TGTGCCAGCAACCCTACCGGGACTAGCGGGGACACCGGGGAGCTGTTTTTT,CASNPTGTSGDTGELFF
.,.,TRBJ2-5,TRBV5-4,TGTGCCAGCAGCCGGCCCGGGGAAGGAGAGACCCAGTACTTC,CASSRPGEGETQYF
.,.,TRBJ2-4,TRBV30,TGTGCCTGGAGTGTACGGGATTTAGCCAAAAACATTCAGTACTTC,CAWSVRDLAKNIQYF
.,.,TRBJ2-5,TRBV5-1,TGCGCCAGCAGCTCCCTCCCCGGGGGAGAGACCCAGTACTTC,CASSSLPGGETQYF
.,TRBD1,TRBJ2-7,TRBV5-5,TGTGCCAGCAGCCCAATACAGGGGTCCTACGAGCAGTACTTC,CASSPIQGSYEQYF
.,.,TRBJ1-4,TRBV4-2,TGTGCCAGCAGCCAAGAACTTAGAGGGAGTGAAAAACTGTTTTTT,CASSQELRGSEKLFF
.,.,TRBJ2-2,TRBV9,TGTGCCAGCAGCGTGGGGGGCGGGGAGCTGTTTTTT,CASSVGGGELFF
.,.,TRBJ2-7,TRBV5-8,TGTGCCAGCAGCTTCGTAGCCGACGAGCAGTACTTC,CASSFVADEQYF
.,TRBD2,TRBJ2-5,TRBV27,TGTGCCAGCAGTCCTAGCGGGTCCAGGGAGACCCAGTACTTC,CASSPSGSRETQYF
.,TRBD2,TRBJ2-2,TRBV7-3,TGTGCCAGCAGCAAACTAGCGGGAGGGTTAAGCACCGGGGAGCTGTTTTTT,CASSKLAGGLSTGELFF
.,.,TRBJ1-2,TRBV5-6,TGTGCCAGCAGCTTGGCCGGGTACGCCTATGGCTACACCTTC,CASSLAGYAYGYTF
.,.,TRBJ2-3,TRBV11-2,TGTGCCAGCAGCTGGCTAGCGGATCCCAGGGGAGATACGCAGTATTTT,CASSWLADPRGDTQYF
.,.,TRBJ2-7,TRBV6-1,TGTGCCAGCAGGTCACGAACTGGTCCCAACGAGCAGTACTTC,CASRSRTGPNEQYF
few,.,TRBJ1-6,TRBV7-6,TGTGCCAGCAGCTTAGGGACTGCCCGGGGGTCACCCCTCCACTTT,CASSLGTARGSPLHF
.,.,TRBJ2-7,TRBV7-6,TGTGCCAGCAGCCTGCGACATGGAGGTGGCCACGAGCAGTACTTC,CASSLRHGGGHEQYF
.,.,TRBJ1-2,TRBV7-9,TGTGCCAGCAGCTTTCGACAGGCGGGTGGCTACACCTTC,CASSFRQAGGYTF
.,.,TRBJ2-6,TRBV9,TGTGCCAGCAGCGTAGCGGTCTCTGGGGCCAACGTCCTGACTTTC,CASSVAVSGANVLTF
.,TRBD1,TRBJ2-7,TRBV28,TGTGCCAGCAGTTTTTTTAGGACAGGGACCTACGAGCAGTACTTC,CASSFFRTGTYEQYF
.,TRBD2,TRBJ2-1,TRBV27,TGTGCCAGCAGTTTAGTCACTAGCGATGATGAGCAGTTCTTC,CASSLVTSDDEQFF
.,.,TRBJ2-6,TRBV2,TGTGCCAGCAGTTTATCCGGGACTTACGATCGAGTCCTGACTTTC,CASSLSGTYDRVLTF
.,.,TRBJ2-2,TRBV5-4,TGTGCCAGCAGCTTGGCGTCCGGGGAGCTGTTTTTT,CASSLASGELFF
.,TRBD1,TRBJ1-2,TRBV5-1,TGCGCCAGCAGCCCATGGACAGGGACTCACTATGGCTACACCTTC,CASSPWTGTHYGYTF
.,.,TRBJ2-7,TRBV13,TGTGCCAGCAGCCCGCCATATGGGGCGGCCTACGAGCAGTACTTC,CASSPPYGAAYEQYF
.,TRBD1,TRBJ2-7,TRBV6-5,TGTGCCAGCAGTTTTCAGGGGGCTAACGAGCAGTACTTC,CASSFQGANEQYF
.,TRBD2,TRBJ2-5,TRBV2,TGTGCCAGCACTTTAAGCGGGGCGGAGGAGACCCAGTACTTC,CASTLSGAEETQYF
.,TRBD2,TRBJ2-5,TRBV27,TGTGCCAGCAGGGAACTAGCGGGGGAAGGGACCCAGTACTTC,CASRELAGEGTQYF
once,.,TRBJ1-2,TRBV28,TGTGCCAGCAGTTTAATGAGGTATGGCTACACCTTC,CASSLMRYGYTF
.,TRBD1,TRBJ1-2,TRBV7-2,TGTGCCAGCAGCCCTTCGGGACAGAGGTTTGGCTACACCTTC,CASSPSGQRFGYTF
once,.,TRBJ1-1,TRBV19,TGTGCCAGCCTCCATTCCCTTGGTCTGGAGGCTTTCTTT,CASLHSLGLEAFF
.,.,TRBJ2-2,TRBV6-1,TGTGCCAGCAGTGAAGCCGGGTACGGGGAGCTGTTTTTT,CASSEAGYGELFF
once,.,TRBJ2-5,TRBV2,TGTGCCAGCGCTGACGGCAGGGTCGAGGAGACCCAGTACTTC,CASADGRVEETQYF
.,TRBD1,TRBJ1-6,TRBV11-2,TGTGCCAGCAGCCTAGGGACAGACTCCTATAATTCACCCCTCCACTTT,CASSLGTDSYNSPLHF
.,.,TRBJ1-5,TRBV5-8,TGTGCCAGCAGCCCAGGGACACCCAATCAGCCCCAGCATTTT,CASSPGTPNQPQHF
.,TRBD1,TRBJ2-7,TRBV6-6,TGTGCCAGCAGTCGGGGACAGGGCCTCTCCTACGAGCAGTACTTC,CASSRGQGLSYEQYF
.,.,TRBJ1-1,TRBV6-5,TGTGCCAGCTCACGGGACATGGGGAACACTGAAGCTTTCTTT,CASSRDMGNTEAFF
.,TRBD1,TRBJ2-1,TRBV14,TGTGCCAGCAGCCGTGACACCGGGACAGCGAGGTACAATGAGCAGTTCTTC,CASSRDTGTARYNEQFF
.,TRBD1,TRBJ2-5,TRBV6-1,TGTGCCAGTGTCCGGGACAGCGTCCAAGAGACCCAGTACTTC,CASVRDSVQETQYF
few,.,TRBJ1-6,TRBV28,TGTGCGGCTAAAGGGGTCTATTCACCCCTCCACTTT,CAAKGVYSPLHF
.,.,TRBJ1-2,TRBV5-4,TGTGCCAGCAGCATCCAGCCACAGGATGGCTACACCTTC,CASSIQPQDGYTF
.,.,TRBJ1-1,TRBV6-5,TGTGCCAGCAGTCACCAGGGTTTTCCGAACACTGAAGCTTTCTTT,CASSHQGFPNTEAFF
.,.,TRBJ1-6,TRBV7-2,TGTGCCAGCAGCGAGCCCTGGGAGGATTCACCCCTCCACTTT,CASSEPWEDSPLHF
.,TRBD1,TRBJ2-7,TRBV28,TGTGCCAGCAGTTATGGACAGGCGACGGAGCAGTACTTC,CASSYGQATEQYF
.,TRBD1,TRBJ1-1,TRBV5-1,TGCGCCAGCAGCTTGGTAGGGACAGTCACCACGGAAGCTTTCTTT,CASSLVGTVTTEAFF
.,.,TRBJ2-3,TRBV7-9,TGTGCCAGCAGCGAGAGGGTTGGGACAGATACGCAGTATTTT,CASSERVGTDTQYF
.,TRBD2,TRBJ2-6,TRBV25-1,TGTGCCAGCACCGGGACTAGCGATGGGGCCAACGTCCTGACTTTC,CASTGTSDGANVLTF
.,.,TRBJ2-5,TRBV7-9,TGTGCCAGCAGCCCTAGGGGGTTAAGTGGGACCCAGTACTTC,CASSPRGLSGTQYF
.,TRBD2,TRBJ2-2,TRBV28,TGTGCCAGCAGAAAGGAGACTAGCGGGAGCACCGGGGAGCTGTTTTTT,CASRKETSGSTGELFF